A selection of T cell receptor beta chains follows, all from one sample in a study of identical twins. TCRdb reprocessed the 5' RACE reads via MiXCR and lists one record per CDR3 protein. The sample holds 430,000 or so distinct CDR3 sequences, roughly 26% seen once. This sample also belongs to another study, concerning T cells expressing NK-cell markers.

The source material was CD4+ T cells sorted from blood. The receptors come from a woman under 30 in good health. Each CDR3 is given with its conserved first and last residue. Fields, in order: CDR3 protein, CDR3 DNA, D gene, J gene, V gene, clone size. D genes are given only for firm matches. Some rows mark clone size as missing; the rest say once, few, many or name a class of expanded clone.

CASSSQGQRGEKLFF,TGTGCCAGCAGTTCTCAGGGACAGAGAGGAGAAAAACTGTTTTTT,TRBD1,TRBJ1-4,TRBV2,-
CASSPSRGQTKRTQYF,TGTGCCAGCAGTCCCTCCCGCGGACAGACCAAGAGGACCCAGTACTTC,-,TRBJ2-5,TRBV12-3/TRBV12-4,-
CASSLDPGRGTDTQYF,TGTGCCAGCAGCTTAGATCCGGGGAGGGGCACAGATACGCAGTATTTT,TRBD2,TRBJ2-3,TRBV7-2,-
CAWSDMSREYF,TGTGCCTGGAGTGATATGAGTAGGGAGTACTTC,-,TRBJ2-7,TRBV30,few
CSAREAGWNSPLHF,TGCAGTGCTAGAGAGGCAGGGTGGAATTCACCCCTCCACTTT,-,TRBJ1-6,TRBV20-1,many
CASRWALAEGPNSYNEQFF,TGCGCCAGCAGGTGGGCACTAGCGGAAGGGCCGAACTCCTACAATGAGCAGTTCTTC,TRBD2,TRBJ2-1,TRBV4-1,-
CASSSYDGEQYF,TGTGCCAGCAGCTCCTATGACGGCGAGCAGTACTTC,-,TRBJ2-7,TRBV7-9,few
CATSDSYSGELFF,TGTGCCACCAGTGATTCTTATAGCGGGGAGCTGTTTTTT,-,TRBJ2-2,TRBV24-1,many
CASTLGGRTPLHF,TGTGCCAGCACCCTGGGGGGAAGGACACCCCTCCACTTT,-,TRBJ1-6,TRBV12-3/TRBV12-4,-
CASSFTGIGGYTF,TGTGCCAGCAGTTTTACAGGGATCGGGGGCTACACCTTC,-,TRBJ1-2,TRBV12-3/TRBV12-4,few